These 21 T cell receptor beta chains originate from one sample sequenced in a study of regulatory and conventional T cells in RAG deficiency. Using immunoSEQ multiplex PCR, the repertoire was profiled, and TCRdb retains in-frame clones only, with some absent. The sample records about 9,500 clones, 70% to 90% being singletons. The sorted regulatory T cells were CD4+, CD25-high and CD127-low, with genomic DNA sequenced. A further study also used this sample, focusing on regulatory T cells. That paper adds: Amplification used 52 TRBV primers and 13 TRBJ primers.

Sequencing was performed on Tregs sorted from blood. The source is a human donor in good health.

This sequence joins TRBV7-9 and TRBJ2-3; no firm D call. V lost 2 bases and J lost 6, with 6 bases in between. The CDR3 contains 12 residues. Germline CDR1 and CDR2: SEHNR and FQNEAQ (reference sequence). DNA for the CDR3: TGTGCCAGCAGCTTACCGACTGATACGCAGTATTTT. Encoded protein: CASSLPTDTQYF. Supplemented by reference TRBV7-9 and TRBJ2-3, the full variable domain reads DTGVSQNPRHKITKRGQNVTFRCDPISEHNRLYWYRQTLGQGPEFLTYFQNEAQLEKSRLLSDRFSAERPKGSFSTLEIQRTEQGDSAMYLCASSLPTDTQYFGPGTRLTVL.

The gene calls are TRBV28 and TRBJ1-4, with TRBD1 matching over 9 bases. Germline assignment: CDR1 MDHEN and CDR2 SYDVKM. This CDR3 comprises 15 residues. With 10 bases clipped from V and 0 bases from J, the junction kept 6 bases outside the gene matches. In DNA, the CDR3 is TGTGCCACCGGGACAGGGACCCCAACTAATGAAAAACTGTTTTTT. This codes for CATGTGTPTNEKLFF. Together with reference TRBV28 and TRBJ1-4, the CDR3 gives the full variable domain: DVKVTQSSRYLVKRTGEKVFLECVQDMDHENMFWYRQDPGLGLRLIYFSYDVKMKEKGDIPEGYSVSREKKERFSLILESASTNQTSMYLCATGTGTPTNEKLFFGSGTQLSVL.

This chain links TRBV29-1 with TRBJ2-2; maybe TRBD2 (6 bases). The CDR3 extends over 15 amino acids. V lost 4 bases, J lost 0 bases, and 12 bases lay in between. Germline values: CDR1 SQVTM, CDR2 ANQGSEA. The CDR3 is CSVGGPSANTGELFF. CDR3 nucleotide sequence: TGCAGCGTTGGTGGCCCTAGCGCGAACACCGGGGAGCTGTTTTTT.

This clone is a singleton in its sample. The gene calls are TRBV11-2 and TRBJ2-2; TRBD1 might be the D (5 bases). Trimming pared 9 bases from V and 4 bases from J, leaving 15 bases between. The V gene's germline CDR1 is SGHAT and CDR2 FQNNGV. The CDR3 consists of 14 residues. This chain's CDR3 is CASSAGASTGELFF. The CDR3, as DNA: TGTGCCAGTTCTGCTGGGGCGAGCACCGGGGAGCTGTTTTTT. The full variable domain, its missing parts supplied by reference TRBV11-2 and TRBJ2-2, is EAGVAQSPRYKIIEKRQSVAFWCNPISGHATLYWYQQILGQGPKLLIQFQNNGVVDDSQLPKDRFSAERLKGVDSTLKIQPAKLEDSAVYLCASSAGASTGELFFGEGSRLTVL.

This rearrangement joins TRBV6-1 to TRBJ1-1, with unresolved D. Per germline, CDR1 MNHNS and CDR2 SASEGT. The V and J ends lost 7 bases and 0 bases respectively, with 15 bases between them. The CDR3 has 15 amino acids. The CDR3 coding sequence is TGTGCCAGCACTCCGGAGGAGGGCATGAACACTGAAGCTTTCTTT. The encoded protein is CASTPEEGMNTEAFF.

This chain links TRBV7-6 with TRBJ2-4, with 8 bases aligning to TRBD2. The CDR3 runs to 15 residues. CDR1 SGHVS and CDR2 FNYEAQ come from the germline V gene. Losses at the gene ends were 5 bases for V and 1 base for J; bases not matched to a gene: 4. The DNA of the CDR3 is TGTGCCAGCAGCGTTAGCGGGGATGCCAAAAACATTCAGTACTTC. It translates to CASSVSGDAKNIQYF.

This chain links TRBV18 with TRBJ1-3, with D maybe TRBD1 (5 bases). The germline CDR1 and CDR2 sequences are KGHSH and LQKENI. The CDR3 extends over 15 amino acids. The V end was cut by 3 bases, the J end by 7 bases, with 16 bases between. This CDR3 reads CASSPIQGEENTIYF. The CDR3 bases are TGTGCCAGCTCACCGATCCAGGGAGAAGAGAACACCATATATTTT.

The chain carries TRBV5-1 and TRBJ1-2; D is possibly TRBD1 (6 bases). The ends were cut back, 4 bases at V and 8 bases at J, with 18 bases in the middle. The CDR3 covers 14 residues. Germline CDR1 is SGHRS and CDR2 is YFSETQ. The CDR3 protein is CASSPSDARGGYTF. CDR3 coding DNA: TGCGCCAGCAGCCCCTCGGACGCAAGGGGGGGCTACACCTTC.

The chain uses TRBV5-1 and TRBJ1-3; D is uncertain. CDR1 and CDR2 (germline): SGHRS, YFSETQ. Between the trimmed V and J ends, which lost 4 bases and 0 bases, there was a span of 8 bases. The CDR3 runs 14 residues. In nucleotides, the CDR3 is TGCGCCAGCAGCGCCCGGCCCTCTGGAAACACCATATATTTT. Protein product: CASSARPSGNTIYF.

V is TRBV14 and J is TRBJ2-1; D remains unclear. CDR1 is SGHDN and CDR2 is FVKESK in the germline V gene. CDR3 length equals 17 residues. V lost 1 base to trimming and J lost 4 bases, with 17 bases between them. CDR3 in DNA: TGTGCCAGCAGCCAAGGATGGTCGGTACGCCTATACAATGAGCAGTTCTTC. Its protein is CASSQGWSVRLYNEQFF. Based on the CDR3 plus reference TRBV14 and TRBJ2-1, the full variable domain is EAGVTQFPSHSVIEKGQTVTLRCDPISGHDNLYWYRRVMGKEIKFLLHFVKESKQDESGMPNNRFLAERTGGTYSTLKVQPAELEDSGVYFCASSQGWSVRLYNEQFFGPGTRLTVL.

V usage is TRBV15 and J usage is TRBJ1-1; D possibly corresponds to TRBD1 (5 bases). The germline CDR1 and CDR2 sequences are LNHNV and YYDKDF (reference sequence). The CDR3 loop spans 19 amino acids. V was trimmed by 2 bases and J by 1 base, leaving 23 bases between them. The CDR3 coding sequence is TGTGCCACCAGCAGACCATACCATGGGGGAAAGGGCACGAACACTGAAGCTTTCTTT. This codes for CATSRPYHGGKGTNTEAFF.

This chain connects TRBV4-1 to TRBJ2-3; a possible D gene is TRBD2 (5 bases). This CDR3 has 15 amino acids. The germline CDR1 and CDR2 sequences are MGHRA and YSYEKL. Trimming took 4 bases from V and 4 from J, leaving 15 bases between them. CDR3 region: CASSPVDSVSDTQYF. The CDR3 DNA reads TGCGCCAGCAGCCCGGTTGATAGCGTTTCAGATACGCAGTATTTT.

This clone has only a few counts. This chain's CDR3 is CASSPGLAGGPSTGELFF. The CDR3 bases are TGTGCCAGTAGTCCGGGACTAGCGGGAGGGCCCTCGACCGGGGAGCTGTTTTTT. This chain links TRBV19 with TRBJ2-2; 16 nucleotides align to TRBD2. Germline trimming cut 5 bases from V and 5 bases from J; bases unmatched to any gene: 8. The germline V gene has CDR1 LNHDA and CDR2 SQIVND (reference sequence). The CDR3 consists of 18 residues.

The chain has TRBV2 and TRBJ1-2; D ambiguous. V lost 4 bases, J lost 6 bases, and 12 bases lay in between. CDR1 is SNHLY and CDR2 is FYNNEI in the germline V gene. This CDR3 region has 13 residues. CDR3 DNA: TGTGCCAGCAGTGTAGTAAGCCAGGATGGCTACACCTTC. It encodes CASSVVSQDGYTF.

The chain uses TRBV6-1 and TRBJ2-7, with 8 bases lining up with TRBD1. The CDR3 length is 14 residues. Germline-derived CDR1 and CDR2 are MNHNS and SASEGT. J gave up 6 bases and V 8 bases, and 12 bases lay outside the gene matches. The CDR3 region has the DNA TGTGCCAGCCCCCTGGGGACAGGCCTCGCCGAGCAGTACTTC. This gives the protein CASPLGTGLAEQYF.

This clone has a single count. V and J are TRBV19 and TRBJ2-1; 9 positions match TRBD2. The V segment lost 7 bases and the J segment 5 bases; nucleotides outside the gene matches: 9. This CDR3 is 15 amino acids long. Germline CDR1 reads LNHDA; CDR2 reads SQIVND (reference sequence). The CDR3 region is CASTPKRGANNEQFF. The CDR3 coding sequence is TGTGCCAGTACCCCTAAGCGGGGGGCAAACAATGAGCAGTTCTTC.

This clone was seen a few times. The CDR3 region is CASSSYNEQFF. CDR3 DNA: TGTGCCAGCAGCTCTTACAATGAGCAGTTCTTC. The J gene is TRBJ2-1, the V gene TRBV13, with D uncertain. This CDR3 has 11 amino acids. With 4 bases removed from V and 4 bases from J, the gap between germline ends came to 2 bases. Germline V gene lookup returns CDR1 PRHDT and CDR2 FYEKMQ (reference sequence).

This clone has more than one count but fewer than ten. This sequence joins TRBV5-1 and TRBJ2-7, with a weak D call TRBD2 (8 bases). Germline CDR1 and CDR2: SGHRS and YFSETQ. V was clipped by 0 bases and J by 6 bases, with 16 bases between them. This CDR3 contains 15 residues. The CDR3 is CASSLVGLGGSEQYF. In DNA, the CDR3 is TGCGCCAGCAGCTTGGTGGGACTAGGGGGCTCCGAGCAGTACTTC.

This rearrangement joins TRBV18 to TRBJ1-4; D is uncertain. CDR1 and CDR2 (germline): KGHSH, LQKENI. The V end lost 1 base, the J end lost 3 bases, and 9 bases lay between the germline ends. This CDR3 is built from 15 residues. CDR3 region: CASSPRPGANEKLFF. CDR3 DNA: TGTGCCAGCTCACCACGGCCAGGAGCTAATGAAAAACTGTTTTTT.

As DNA, the CDR3 is TGTGCCTGGAGTAAGGGGACGACTAGCGGGAGGGACAATGAGCAGTTCTTC. Translated, it gives CAWSKGTTSGRDNEQFF. The rearrangement uses TRBV30 and TRBJ2-1; 14 bases map to TRBD2. The CDR3 totals 17 residues. Germline values: CDR1 GTSNPN, CDR2 SVGIG (reference sequence). The V gene end was trimmed by 2 bases and the J gene end by 5 bases; junction bases not matched to a gene: 8.

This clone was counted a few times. The CDR3 sequence is CASSPRPDKETQYF. As DNA, the CDR3 is TGTGCCAGTAGTCCCCGGCCAGACAAAGAGACCCAGTACTTC. V gene TRBV19 combines with J gene TRBJ2-5; D remains unclear. Germline CDR1 is LNHDA and CDR2 is SQIVND (reference sequence). V was pared by 5 bases and J by 3 bases, with 13 bases between. CDR3 length: 14 residues. Complete variable domain (other parts from reference TRBV19 and TRBJ2-5): DGGITQSPKYLFRKEGQNVTLSCEQNLNHDAMYWYRQDPGQGLRLIYYSQIVNDFQKGDIAEGYSVSREKKESFPLTVTSAQKNPTAFYLCASSPRPDKETQYFGPGTRLLVL.